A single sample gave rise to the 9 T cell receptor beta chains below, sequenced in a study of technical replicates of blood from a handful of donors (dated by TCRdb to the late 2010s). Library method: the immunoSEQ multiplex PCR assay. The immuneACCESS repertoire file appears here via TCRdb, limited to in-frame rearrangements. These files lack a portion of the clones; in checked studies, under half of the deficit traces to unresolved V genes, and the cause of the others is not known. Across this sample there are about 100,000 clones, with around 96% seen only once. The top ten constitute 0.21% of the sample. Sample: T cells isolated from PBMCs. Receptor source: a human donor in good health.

CDR3 sequence: CASTLVGEREKLFF. DNA for the CDR3: TGTGCCAGCACCCTAGTCGGTGAGAGAGAAAAACTGTTTTTT. This rearrangement joins TRBV28 to TRBJ1-4, with D unresolved. The CDR3 contains 14 residues. Per the germline V gene, CDR1 is MDHEN and CDR2 is SYDVKM. V shed 7 bases and J shed 8 bases, with 17 bases lying between them. The full variable domain, with the rest looked up from reference TRBV28 and TRBJ1-4, is DVKVTQSSRYLVKRTGEKVFLECVQDMDHENMFWYRQDPGLGLRLIYFSYDVKMKEKGDIPEGYSVSREKKERFSLILESASTNQTSMYLCASTLVGEREKLFFGSGTQLSVL.

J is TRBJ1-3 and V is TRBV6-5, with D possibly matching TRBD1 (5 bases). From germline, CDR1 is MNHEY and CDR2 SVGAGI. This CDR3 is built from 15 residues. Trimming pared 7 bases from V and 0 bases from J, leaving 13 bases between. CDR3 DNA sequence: TGTGCCAGCACCCAAACAGGATTCTCTGGAAACACCATATATTTT. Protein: CASTQTGFSGNTIYF.

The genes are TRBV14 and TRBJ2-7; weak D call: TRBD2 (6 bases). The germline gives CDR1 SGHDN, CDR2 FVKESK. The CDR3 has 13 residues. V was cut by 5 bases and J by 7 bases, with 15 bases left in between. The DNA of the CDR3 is TGTGCCAGCAGCGGAGGGGTCGATAGGGAGCAGTACTTC. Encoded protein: CASSGGVDREQYF.

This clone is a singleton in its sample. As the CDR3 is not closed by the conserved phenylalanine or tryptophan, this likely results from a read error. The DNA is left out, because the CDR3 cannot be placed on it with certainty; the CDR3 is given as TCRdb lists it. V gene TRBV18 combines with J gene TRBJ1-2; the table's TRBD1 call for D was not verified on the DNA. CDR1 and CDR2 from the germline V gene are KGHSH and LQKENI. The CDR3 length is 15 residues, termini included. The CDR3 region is CASSPRPPRDSALSL.

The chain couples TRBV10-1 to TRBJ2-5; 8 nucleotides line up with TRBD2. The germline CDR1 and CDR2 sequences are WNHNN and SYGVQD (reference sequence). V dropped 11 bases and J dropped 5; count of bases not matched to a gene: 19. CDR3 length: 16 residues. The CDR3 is CAGNDVAGRREETQYF. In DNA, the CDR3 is TGCGCCGGAAACGATGTAGCGGGGAGGAGAGAGGAGACCCAGTACTTC.

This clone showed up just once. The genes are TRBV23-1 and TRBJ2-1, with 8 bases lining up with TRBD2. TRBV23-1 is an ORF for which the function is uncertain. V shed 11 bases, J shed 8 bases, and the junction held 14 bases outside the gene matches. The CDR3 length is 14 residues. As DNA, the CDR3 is TGCGCCGCGGGTGTCCAGCGGGAGAGATATGAGCAGTTCTTC. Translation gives CAAGVQRERYEQFF.

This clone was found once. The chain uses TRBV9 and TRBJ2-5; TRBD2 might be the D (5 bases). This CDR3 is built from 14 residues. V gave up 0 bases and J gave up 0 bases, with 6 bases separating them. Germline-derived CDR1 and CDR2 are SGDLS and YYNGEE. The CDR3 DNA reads TGTGCCAGCAGCGTAGGAGGGTACCAAGAGACCCAGTACTTC. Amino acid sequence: CASSVGGYQETQYF.

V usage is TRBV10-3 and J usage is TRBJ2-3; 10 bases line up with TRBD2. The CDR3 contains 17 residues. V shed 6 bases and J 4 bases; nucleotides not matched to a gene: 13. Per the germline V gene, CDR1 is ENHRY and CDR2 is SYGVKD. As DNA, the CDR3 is TGTGCCATCAGCCGCGGGACTAGCGTGCCCTGGGCAGATACGCAGTATTTT. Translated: CAISRGTSVPWADTQYF.

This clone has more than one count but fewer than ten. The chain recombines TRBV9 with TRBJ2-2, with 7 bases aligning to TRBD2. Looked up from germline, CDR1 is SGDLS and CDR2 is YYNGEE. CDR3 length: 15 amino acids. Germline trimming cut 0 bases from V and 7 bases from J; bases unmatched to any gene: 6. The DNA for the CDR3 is TGTGCCAGCAGCGTAGAGGGGACTAATGTCGGGGAGCTGTTTTTT. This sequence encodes CASSVEGTNVGELFF. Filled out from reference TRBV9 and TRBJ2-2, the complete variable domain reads DSGVTQTPKHLITATGQRVTLRCSPRSGDLSVYWYQQSLDQGLQFLIQYYNGEERAKGNILERFSAQQFPDLHSELNLSSLELGDSALYFCASSVEGTNVGELFFGEGSRLTVL.